The 31 T cell receptor beta chains below come from one sample, sequenced in a study of blood T cell repertoires in COVID-19. Profiled with immunoSEQ multiplex PCR; TCRdb holds only in-frame clones, not every one. The sample lists more than 95,000 clones, roughly 87% occurring once. The sample comprised peripheral blood. Receptors originate from a human donor in a cohort sampled during active COVID-19.

This clone was seen more than once but under ten times. The gene calls are TRBV6-5 and TRBJ1-4; no definite D call. Germline V CDR1 and CDR2: MNHEY, SVGAGI. Trimming pared 6 bases from V and 7 bases from J, leaving 18 bases between. CDR3 length: 15 residues. CDR3 region: CASRIRRNEGEKLFF. The CDR3 DNA sequence: TGTGCCAGCAGGATACGGAGGAACGAAGGTGAAAAACTGTTTTTT.

The genes are TRBV25-1 and TRBJ1-2, with 9 bases that match TRBD1. In germline, CDR1 is MGHDK, CDR2 SYGVNS. The CDR3 is 15 amino acids. The V gene end was trimmed by 1 base and the J gene end by 1 base; junction bases not matched to a gene: 1. The CDR3 is CASSEWTGVNYGYTF. The CDR3 region has the DNA TGTGCCAGCAGTGAATGGACAGGGGTTAACTATGGCTACACCTTC.

The sample holds one count of this clone. The rearrangement links TRBV28 to TRBJ2-7, with 11 bases lining up with TRBD2. The germline V gene encodes CDR1 MDHEN and CDR2 SYDVKM. The CDR3 length is 15 residues. V was clipped by 6 bases and J by 3 bases; unmatched bases: 7. As DNA, the CDR3 is TGTGCCAGCAGGGAATATAGCGGGGGGGTCTACGAGCAGTACTTC. Translated, it gives CASREYSGGVYEQYF.

This chain joins TRBV7-9 and TRBJ2-7; D perhaps matches TRBD1 (5 bases). V lost 3 bases, J lost 2 bases, and 8 bases lay in between. CDR1 is SEHNR, CDR2 FQNEAQ, per germline (reference sequence). This CDR3 comprises 13 residues. CDR3 amino acids: CASSFGATYEQYF. The CDR3 DNA reads as TGTGCCAGCAGCTTTGGGGCTACCTACGAGCAGTACTTC.

The chain couples TRBV15 to TRBJ2-2; TRBD2 matches 8 bases. The CDR3 is made up of 17 amino acids. CDR1 is LNHNV, CDR2 YYDKDF, per germline (reference sequence). V dropped 3 bases and J dropped 0; count of bases not matched to a gene: 6. The CDR3 nucleotides are TGTGCCACCAGCAGTCCCGGCGGGGGGCCGAACACCGGGGAGCTGTTTTTT. Translation: CATSSPGGGPNTGELFF.

The chain links TRBV5-5 to TRBJ1-2; 8 nucleotides match TRBD1. The V gene's germline CDR1 is SGHKS and CDR2 YYEKEE (reference sequence). The V gene end was trimmed by 3 bases and the J gene end by 6 bases; junction bases not matched to a gene: 10. This CDR3 is 15 amino acids long. In DNA, the CDR3 is TGTGCCAGCAGCTACTTGGACAGGGCAAAGGATGGCTACACCTTC. Translation: CASSYLDRAKDGYTF. Drawing the rest from reference TRBV5-5 and TRBJ1-2, the complete variable domain is DAGVTQSPTHLIKTRGQQVTLRCSPISGHKSVSWYQQVLGQGPQFIFQYYEKEERGRGNFPDRFSARQFPNYSSELNVNALLLGDSALYLCASSYLDRAKDGYTFGSGTRLTVV.

V and J are TRBV11-2 and TRBJ2-2, with 9 bases aligning to TRBD1. Germline V gene data show CDR1 as SGHAT and CDR2 as FQNNGV. Germline trimming cut 5 bases from V and 6 bases from J; bases unmatched to any gene: 10. This CDR3 comprises 16 residues. CDR3 sequence: CASSRTGGVKAGELFF. In DNA form, the CDR3 reads TGTGCCAGCAGCCGAACAGGGGGCGTAAAGGCCGGGGAGCTGTTTTTT.

This clone occurred once. The genes are TRBV9 and TRBJ2-3, with 11 positions matching TRBD2. Germline assignment: CDR1 SGDLS and CDR2 YYNGEE. This CDR3 is 19 amino acids long. The V segment lost 0 bases and the J segment 5 bases; nucleotides outside the gene matches: 14. CDR3 coding DNA: TGTGCCAGCAGCGTAGGTTTTGGCGCTAGCGGGGGGCGGGAAGATACGCAGTATTTT. This translates into CASSVGFGASGGREDTQYF.

The rearrangement uses TRBV5-6 and TRBJ1-6; D unresolved. Germline loops: CDR1 SGHDT, CDR2 YYEEEE. With 2 bases removed from V and 0 bases from J, the gap between germline ends came to 9 bases. The CDR3 length is 16 residues. CDR3 sequence: CASSFSQSSYNSPLHF. Written as DNA, the CDR3 is TGTGCCAGCAGCTTCTCACAGAGCTCCTATAATTCACCCCTCCACTTT.

The gene calls are TRBV5-1 and TRBJ2-5, with 8 bases aligning to TRBD1. The CDR3 is 17 residues long. Per germline, CDR1 SGHRS and CDR2 YFSETQ. V gave up 0 bases and J gave up 4 bases; unmatched junction bases: 11. CDR3 DNA: TGCGCCAGCAGCTTGGGGGCGAAGACAGGGGTCGTAGAGACCCAGTACTTC. Translating gives CASSLGAKTGVVETQYF.

This chain uses TRBV3-1 (or the pseudogene TRBV3-2) with TRBJ2-4; 7 nucleotides align to TRBD2. This CDR3 spans 14 amino acids. The trim removed 1 base at V and 7 bases at J, leaving 4 bases unmatched. CDR1 is LGHDT, CDR2 YNNKEL, per germline (reference sequence). The CDR3 is CASSQVNGGNIQYF. The CDR3 DNA is TGTGCCAGCAGCCAAGTTAACGGGGGGAACATTCAGTACTTC.

This clone occurred once. The chain is built from TRBV10-3 and TRBJ2-1, with D uncertain. The CDR3 runs 13 residues. Germline V gives CDR1 ENHRY, CDR2 SYGVKD. V lost 3 bases and J 3 bases, leaving 6 bases between the germline ends. This CDR3 reads CAISDTLYNEQFF. CDR3 sequence (DNA): TGTGCCATCAGTGATACTCTCTACAATGAGCAGTTCTTC.

This chain uses TRBV7-8 with TRBJ2-7; 8 nucleotides align to TRBD1. The CDR3 is made up of 15 amino acids. Trimming cost V 6 bases and J 3 bases; bases outside gene matches: 10. Per germline, CDR1 SGHVS and CDR2 FQNEAQ. The CDR3 here is CASSHGQGTNYEQYF. CDR3 bases: TGTGCCAGCAGTCATGGACAGGGAACTAACTACGAGCAGTACTTC.

The chain employs TRBV6-6 and TRBJ2-7; a possible D gene is TRBD1 (6 bases). V shed 0 bases and J shed 2 bases, with 11 bases lying between them. Germline CDR1 reads MNHNY; CDR2 reads SVGAGI (reference sequence). The CDR3 runs 15 residues. CDR3 loop: CASSYSSQGPYEQYF. The CDR3 nucleotides are TGTGCCAGCAGTTACTCGAGTCAGGGGCCCTACGAGCAGTACTTC.

The chain employs TRBV19 and TRBJ1-1, with TRBD1 as a possible D gene (5 bases). Germline lookup yields CDR1 LNHDA and CDR2 SQIVND (reference sequence). The V and J ends lost 2 bases and 4 bases respectively, with 11 bases between them. CDR3 length: 14 residues. CDR3 loop: CASSILQAGTEAFF. The CDR3 DNA reads as TGTGCCAGTAGTATATTACAGGCAGGCACTGAAGCTTTCTTT.

The J gene is TRBJ2-2, the V gene TRBV9; tentative D call: TRBD2 (6 bases). Germline lookup yields CDR1 SGDLS and CDR2 YYNGEE. V lost 5 bases and J 2 bases, leaving 19 bases between the germline ends. The CDR3 sequence is 17 residues long. The DNA of the CDR3 is TGTGCCAGCAGTACATCCGTGCGGGACGGTAACACCGGGGAGCTGTTTTTT. Its translation is CASSTSVRDGNTGELFF.

This clone was observed once. The chain couples TRBV28 to TRBJ2-7; 7 positions agree with TRBD1. CDR3 size: 13 residues. Germline lookup yields CDR1 MDHEN and CDR2 SYDVKM. Trimming removed 8 bases from V and 4 bases from J; junction bases left unmatched: 8. This CDR3 is CASSPGQIYEQYF. The CDR3 nucleotides read TGTGCCAGCTCGCCGGGACAGATTTACGAGCAGTACTTC.

This clone was seen only once. The chain employs TRBV2 and TRBJ1-5, with TRBD1 as a possible D gene (6 bases). The CDR3 contains 14 residues. V lost 5 bases, J lost 3 bases, and 11 bases lay in between. Germline CDR1 reads SNHLY; CDR2 reads FYNNEI. This CDR3 reads CASSKQGFNQPQHF. The CDR3 bases are TGTGCCAGCAGTAAACAGGGATTCAATCAGCCCCAGCATTTT.

V usage is TRBV19 and J usage is TRBJ2-6; D is unresolved. V was clipped by 1 base and J by 0 bases, with 7 bases between them. The CDR3 loop spans 16 amino acids. Germline V gene data show CDR1 as LNHDA and CDR2 as SQIVND (reference sequence). The CDR3 DNA is TGTGCCAGTAGTATAGGCACCAGCTCTGGGGCCAACGTCCTGACTTTC. This encodes CASSIGTSSGANVLTF.

The gene calls are TRBV6-6 and TRBJ2-5; the match to TRBD2 covers 7 bases. This CDR3 comprises 13 residues. V lost 7 bases and J lost 6; bases outside the gene matches: 8. Germline V gene lookup returns CDR1 MNHNY and CDR2 SVGAGI (reference sequence). The CDR3 bases are TGTGCCAGCAACGACGGGGGGAGGCAGACCCAGTACTTC. This sequence encodes CASNDGGRQTQYF.

CDR3 DNA sequence: TGTGCCAGCAGACCGGACAGGGGGTACCAAGAGACCCAGTACTTC. Protein: CASRPDRGYQETQYF. The rearrangement uses TRBV6-5 and TRBJ2-5; 10 bases are a match to TRBD1. With V trimmed by 6 bases and J by 0 bases, 4 bases remained unmatched. Per the germline V gene, CDR1 is MNHEY and CDR2 is SVGAGI. The CDR3 runs 15 residues.

The chain uses TRBV24-1 and TRBJ1-3, with no clear D. The CDR3 consists of 13 residues. The germline V and J ends were trimmed by 7 bases and 3 bases, with 9 bases remaining between them. CDR1 and CDR2 from the germline V gene are KGHDR and SFDVKD. The CDR3 loop is CATSTTGGNTIYF. Here the CDR3 DNA reads TGTGCCACCAGCACAACGGGTGGAAACACCATATATTTT.

V usage is TRBV2 and J usage is TRBJ2-2, with 11 bases fitting TRBD2. Looked up from germline, CDR1 is SNHLY and CDR2 is FYNNEI. The CDR3 spans 16 residues. The junction had 9 bases not matched to a gene; V was cut back by 8 bases and J by 4 bases. CDR3 DNA sequence: TGTGCCAGCGTGGCTAGCGGGGGGCCCGGCACCGGGGAGCTGTTTTTT. The encoded protein is CASVASGGPGTGELFF.

CDR3 residues: CASSQDPDQPQHF. The CDR3 nucleotides are TGCGCCAGCAGCCAAGATCCGGATCAGCCCCAGCATTTT. This chain links TRBV4-1 with TRBJ1-5; no firm D call. Trimming cost V 0 bases and J 5 bases, with 5 bases left between them. This CDR3 has 13 residues. In germline, CDR1 is MGHRA, CDR2 YSYEKL.

The J gene is TRBJ2-5, the V gene TRBV2, with 12 positions matching TRBD2. The CDR3 totals 17 residues. Germline V gene lookup returns CDR1 SNHLY and CDR2 FYNNEI. The junction had 13 bases not matched to a gene; V was cut back by 8 bases and J by 3 bases. The CDR3 sequence is CASRLTGLAGREETQYF. Here the CDR3 DNA reads TGTGCCAGCCGATTGACTGGACTAGCGGGAAGAGAAGAGACCCAGTACTTC.

The CDR3 spells CASGAGGPAYNEQFF. CDR3 sequence (DNA): TGTGCCAGCGGGGCGGGGGGGCCCGCATACAATGAGCAGTTCTTC. The J gene is TRBJ2-1, the V gene TRBV2, with 9 bases identical to TRBD2. CDR1 is SNHLY, CDR2 FYNNEI, per germline. V trimming: 8 bases; J trimming: 4 bases; junction bases outside the gene matches: 9. The CDR3 loop spans 15 amino acids.

The chain combines TRBV2 with TRBJ1-6; 10 bases agree with TRBD1. CDR1 is SNHLY, CDR2 FYNNEI, per germline. J was trimmed by 3 bases and V by 6 bases; bases with no gene match: 5. The CDR3 has 16 residues. CDR3 residues: CASRGTGDLYNSPLHF. Written as DNA, the CDR3 is TGTGCCAGCAGGGGGACAGGGGACCTCTATAATTCACCCCTCCACTTT.

The chain links TRBV3-1 (or the pseudogene TRBV3-2) to TRBJ2-1, with TRBD2 matching over 7 bases. The germline V gene encodes CDR1 LGHDT and CDR2 YNNKEL (reference sequence). The CDR3 contains 16 residues. J lost 6 bases, V lost 2 bases, and 10 bases had no gene match. CDR3 nucleotides: TGTGCCAGCAGCCAACTGAGCGGGAAACGCAGCAATGAGCAGTTCTTC. This sequence encodes CASSQLSGKRSNEQFF.

This chain links TRBV6-1 with TRBJ2-5; 7 nucleotides agree with TRBD1. Looked up from germline, CDR1 is MNHNS and CDR2 is SASEGT. The CDR3 runs to 17 residues. With V trimmed by 1 base and J by 0 bases, 8 bases remained unmatched. The CDR3 protein is CASSEGLGQRYQETQYF. DNA for the CDR3: TGTGCCAGCAGTGAAGGGCTGGGACAGCGGTACCAAGAGACCCAGTACTTC.

The rearrangement links TRBV28 to TRBJ2-5, with 8 nucleotides matching TRBD1. This CDR3 has 15 residues. Germline lookup yields CDR1 MDHEN and CDR2 SYDVKM. Trimming at V came to 7 bases and at J to 0 bases, leaving 7 bases not matched to a gene. CDR3: CASILDRDDQETQYF. CDR3 DNA sequence: TGTGCCAGCATCTTGGACAGGGACGACCAAGAGACCCAGTACTTC.

This clone was picked up one time. This sequence joins TRBV7-2 and TRBJ2-5; 15 bases line up with TRBD2. Per the germline V gene, CDR1 is SGHTA and CDR2 is FQGNSA. The CDR3 is 15 amino acids. Trimming cost V 5 bases and J 7 bases; bases outside gene matches: 5. The CDR3 is CASSGGTSGGMTQYF. The CDR3 DNA is TGTGCCAGCAGCGGCGGGACTAGCGGGGGGATGACCCAGTACTTC.